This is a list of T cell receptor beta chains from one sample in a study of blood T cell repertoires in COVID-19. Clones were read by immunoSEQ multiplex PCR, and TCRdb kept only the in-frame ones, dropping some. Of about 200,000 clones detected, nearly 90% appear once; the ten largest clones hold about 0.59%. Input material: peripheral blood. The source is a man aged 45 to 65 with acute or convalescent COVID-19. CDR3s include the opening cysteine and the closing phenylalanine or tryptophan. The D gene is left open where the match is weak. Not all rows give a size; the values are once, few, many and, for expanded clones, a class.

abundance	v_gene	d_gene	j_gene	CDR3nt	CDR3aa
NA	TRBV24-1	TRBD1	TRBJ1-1	TGTGCCACCAGGGAGACAGGGGGCAACACTGAAGCTTTCTTT	CATRETGGNTEAFF
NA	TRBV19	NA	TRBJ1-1	TGTGCCAGTAGATTCCTGGGCAACACTGAAGCTTTCTTT	CASRFLGNTEAFF
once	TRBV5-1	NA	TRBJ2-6	TGCGCCAGCAGCTTGTGGGGATGGGGGGAATCCCCCTCTGGGGCCAACGTCCTGACTTTC	CASSLWGWGESPSGANVLTF
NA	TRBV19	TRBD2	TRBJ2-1	TGTGCCAGTAGTAAGGGAGGGACTAGCGGGATCTACAATGAGCAGTTCTTC	CASSKGGTSGIYNEQFF
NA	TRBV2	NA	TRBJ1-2	TGTGCCAGCAGTGAAAGGAGGGAAGAACTATATGGCTACACCTTC	CASSERREELYGYTF
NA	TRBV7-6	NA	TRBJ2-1	TGTGCCAGCAGCTTAGGGCTAGCAGGCAATGAGCAGTTCTTC	CASSLGLAGNEQFF
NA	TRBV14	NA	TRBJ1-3	TGTGCCAGCAGCCAGCAGACAGCCGCGGACACCATATATTTT	CASSQQTAADTIYF
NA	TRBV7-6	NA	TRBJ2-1	TGTGCCAGCAGCTCCATGAGACAAGACAATGAGCAGTTCTTC	CASSSMRQDNEQFF
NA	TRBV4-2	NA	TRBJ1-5	TGTGCCAGCAGCCAAGATTGGGGCTCGATGGGTCAGCCCCAGCATTTT	CASSQDWGSMGQPQHF
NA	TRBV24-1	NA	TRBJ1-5	TGTGCCACCAGTGGGGCACAGGGAGTCAATCAGCCCCAGCATTTT	CATSGAQGVNQPQHF
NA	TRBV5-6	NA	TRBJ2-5	TGTGCCAGCAGCTTGGTAGTCCAAGAGACCCAGTACTTC	CASSLVVQETQYF
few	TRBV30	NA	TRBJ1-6	TGTGCCTGGAGTACCCAGGGGAGTTCACCCCTCCACTTT	CAWSTQGSSPLHF
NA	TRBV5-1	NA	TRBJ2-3	TGCGCCAGCAGCTTGGTAGCTAGCACAGATACGCAGTATTTT	CASSLVASTDTQYF
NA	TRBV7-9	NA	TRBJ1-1	TGTGCCAGCAGCTCGGGGGGGCCCTTGAGGGCTTTCTTT	CASSSGGPLRAFF
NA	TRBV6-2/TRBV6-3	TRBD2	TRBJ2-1	TGTGCCAGCAGTTCTCGGACTAGCGGAAACAATGAGCAGTTCTTC	CASSSRTSGNNEQFF
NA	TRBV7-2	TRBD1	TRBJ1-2	TGTGCCAGCAGCCTGGGACAGAACTATGGCTACACCTTC	CASSLGQNYGYTF
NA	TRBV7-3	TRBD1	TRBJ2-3	TGTGCCAGCAGCTCCCCCGGGACAGGGGATGCAGATACGCAGTATTTT	CASSSPGTGDADTQYF
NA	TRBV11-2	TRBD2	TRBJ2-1	TGTGCCAGCCGAGCGGGAGAGCGCAATGAGCAGTTCTTC	CASRAGERNEQFF
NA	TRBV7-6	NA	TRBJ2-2	TGTGCCAGCAGCTTAAGGAGGGGGGAGCTGTTTTTT	CASSLRRGELFF
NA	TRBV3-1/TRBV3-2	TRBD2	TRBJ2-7	TGTGCCAGCAACCCTAGCGGGAGGCTAAACGAGCAGTACTTC	CASNPSGRLNEQYF
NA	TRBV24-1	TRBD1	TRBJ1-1	TGTGCCACCAGTGACCCCGGGACAGTTGAAGCTTTCTTT	CATSDPGTVEAFF
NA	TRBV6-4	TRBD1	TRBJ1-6	TGTGCCAGCAGTAAGGACAGGTGGGATAATTCACCCCTCCACTTT	CASSKDRWDNSPLHF
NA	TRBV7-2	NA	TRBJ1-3	TGTGCCAGCAGCTTCAACTCTGGAAACACCATATATTTT	CASSFNSGNTIYF
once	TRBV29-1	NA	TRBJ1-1	TGCAGCGTTGAAGATGGGACAAGAAATCAATTT	CSVEDGTRNQF
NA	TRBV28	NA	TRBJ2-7	TGTGCCAGCAGTTTAAGCCCCCCGCCAGGGCCATACCACTACGAGCAGTACTTC	CASSLSPPPGPYHYEQYF
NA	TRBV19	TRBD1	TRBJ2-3	TGTGCCAGTAGCCCGCGGGACAGGGGCACAGATACGCAGTATTTT	CASSPRDRGTDTQYF
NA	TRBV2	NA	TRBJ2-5	TGTGCCAGCTTCCCCCTCGGGCAAGAGACCCAGTACTTC	CASFPLGQETQYF
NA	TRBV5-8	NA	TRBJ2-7	TGTGCCAGCGAGCACGGCGAGCAGTACTTC	CASEHGEQYF
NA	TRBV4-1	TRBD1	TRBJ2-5	TGCGCCAGCAGCCAACTAGGGGGCTCGGAGACCCAGTACTTC	CASSQLGGSETQYF
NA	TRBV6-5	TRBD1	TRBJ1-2	TGTGCCAGCATTCCCCGGACAGGGGCATCTGGGGGCTACACCTTC	CASIPRTGASGGYTF
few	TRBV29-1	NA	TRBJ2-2	TGCAGCGTTCCTCGACCAGGGGCGGGCACCGGGGAGCTGTTTTTT	CSVPRPGAGTGELFF
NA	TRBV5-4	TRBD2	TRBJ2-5	TGTGCCAGCAGCTTGCTAGCGGGAGGGGAGACCCAGTACTTC	CASSLLAGGETQYF
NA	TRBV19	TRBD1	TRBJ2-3	TGTGCCAGTAGTGACCCGGGACAGGGCACAGATACGCAGTATTTT	CASSDPGQGTDTQYF
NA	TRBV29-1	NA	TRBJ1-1	TGCAGCGGTACGACAGGGAACACTGAAGCTTTCTTT	CSGTTGNTEAFF
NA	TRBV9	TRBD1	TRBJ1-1	TGTGCCAGCAGCGCCAAAGACAGGGAAGACACTGAAGCTTTCTTT	CASSAKDREDTEAFF
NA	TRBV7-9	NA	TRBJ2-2	TGTGCCAGCAGCCCTCTGGACACCGTACACACCGGGGAGCTGTTTTTT	CASSPLDTVHTGELFF
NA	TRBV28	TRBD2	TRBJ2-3	TGTGCCAGCAGTTTACCCCCGGGACTAGCGGGATACTGGGGGCGCGCAGATACGCAGTATTTT	CASSLPPGLAGYWGRADTQYF
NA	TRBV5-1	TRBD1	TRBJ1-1	TGCGCCAGCAGCTCCGGACAGGGAACCATGAACACTGAAGCTTTCTTT	CASSSGQGTMNTEAFF
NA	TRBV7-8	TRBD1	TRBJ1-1	TGTGCCAGCAGCAATAGGGACAGGTTTGAAGCTTTCTTT	CASSNRDRFEAFF
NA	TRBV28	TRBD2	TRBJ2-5	TGTGCCAGCAGTCTAGGGAGGGCAGGACAAGAGACCCAGTACTTC	CASSLGRAGQETQYF
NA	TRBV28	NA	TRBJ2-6	TGTGCCAGCAGCCTTCCTCTTGCTGGGGCCAACGTCCTGACTTTC	CASSLPLAGANVLTF
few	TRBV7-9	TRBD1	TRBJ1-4	TGTGCCAGCAGCTCACAGGGGGCAACTAATGAAAAACTGTTTTTT	CASSSQGATNEKLFF
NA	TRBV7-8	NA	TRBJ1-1	TGTGCCAGCAGCTCGTCAGGGTTGAACACTGAAGCTTTCTTT	CASSSSGLNTEAFF
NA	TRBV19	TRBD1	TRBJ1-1	TGTGCCAGTAGTATAGATCCACAGGGGGTGAACACTGAAGCTTTCTTT	CASSIDPQGVNTEAFF
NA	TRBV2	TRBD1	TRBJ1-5	TGTGCCAGCCAATTCCAGGGACAGATCAATCAGCCCCAGCATTTT	CASQFQGQINQPQHF
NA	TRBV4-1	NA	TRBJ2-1	TGCGCCAGCAGGGCGGATTCCTACAATGAGCAGTTCTTC	CASRADSYNEQFF
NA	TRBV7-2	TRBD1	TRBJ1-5	TGTGCCAGCAGCTCCCGGGACAGCGATCAGCCCCAGCATTTT	CASSSRDSDQPQHF
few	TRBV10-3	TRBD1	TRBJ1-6	TGTGCCATCAGGACAGGGCCAAATTCACCCCTCCACTTT	CAIRTGPNSPLHF
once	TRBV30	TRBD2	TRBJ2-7	TGTGCCTCGGGACTAGCGCGCTACGAGCAGTACTTC	CASGLARYEQYF
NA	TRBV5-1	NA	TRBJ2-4	TGCGCCAGCAGCTTGGGCCTTCGGGGAAACATTCAGTACTTC	CASSLGLRGNIQYF
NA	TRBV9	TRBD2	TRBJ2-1	TGTGCCAGCAGCGTATCGGCGGGAGGTTACAATGAGCAGTTCTTC	CASSVSAGGYNEQFF
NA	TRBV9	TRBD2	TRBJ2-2	TGTGCCAGCAGCCACGGGACTAGCGCTTCGAACACCGGGGAGCTGTTTTTT	CASSHGTSASNTGELFF
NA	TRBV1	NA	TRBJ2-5	TGCACCAGCAGCCAAGACCGGACAACTTTACAAGAGACCCAGTACTTC	CTSSQDRTTLQETQYF
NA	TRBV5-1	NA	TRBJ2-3	TGCGCCAGCAGCCCTTTCCAGAGCACAGATACGCAGTATTTT	CASSPFQSTDTQYF
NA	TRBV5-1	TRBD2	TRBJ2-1	TGCGCCAGCAGCTTCTATAGGACTAGCGGATACAATGAGCAGTTCTTC	CASSFYRTSGYNEQFF
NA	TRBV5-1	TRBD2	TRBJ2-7	TGCGCCAGCAGCCCGGCCCCAGCGGGACCACTCTACGAGCAGTACTTC	CASSPAPAGPLYEQYF
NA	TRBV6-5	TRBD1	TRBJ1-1	TGTGCCAGCAGCGACTGGGACAGCACTGAAGCTTTCTTT	CASSDWDSTEAFF
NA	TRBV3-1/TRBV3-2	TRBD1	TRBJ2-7	TGTGCCAGCAGCAGAAACCAGGGGGACACCTACGAGCAGTACTTC	CASSRNQGDTYEQYF
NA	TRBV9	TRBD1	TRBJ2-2	TGTGCCAGCAGCCAAGGACAGGGCGCGAACACCGGGGAGCTGTTTTTT	CASSQGQGANTGELFF